The 26 T cell receptor beta chains presented below share a single source sample, sequenced in a study of OX40 agonist ivuxolimab in advanced cancers. The protocol was immunoSEQ multiplex PCR, while the TCRdb copy is restricted to in-frame clones and leaves out a portion. The sample has more than 90,000 clones; under 85% are singletons. The sample was CD4+ or CD8+ T cells sorted from blood, taken in a trial of the OX40 agonist ivuxolimab. These receptors all come from an adult with an advanced solid tumor such as melanoma, head and neck, liver or kidney cancer.

This chain links TRBV14 with TRBJ2-5; D ambiguous. The end of the DNA fits TRBJ2-7 better, so the J call may be wrong. The CDR3 extends over 14 amino acids. The germline V gene has CDR1 SGHDN and CDR2 FVKESK. CDR3 amino acids: CASSSSLGFHEQYF. Here the CDR3 DNA reads TGTGCCAGCTCCTCCTCACTGGGGTTCCACGAGCAGTACTTC.

On this clone: One junction end does not reproduce the germline sequence, and a read error may be involved. As DNA, the CDR3 is TGTGCCAGCAGTTTAGGTTCTAGCGGGAGTGTTACCGGGGAGCTGTTTTTT. Translating it yields CASSLGSSGSVTGELFF. The chain has TRBV7-9 and TRBJ2-2, with 10 bases lining up with TRBD2. Germline CDR1 SEHNR, CDR2 FQNEAQ (reference sequence). This CDR3 is built from 17 residues.

The chain carries TRBV5-6 and TRBJ2-1; 13 bases line up with TRBD2. The trim removed 4 bases at V and 8 bases at J, leaving 6 bases unmatched. Germline values: CDR1 SGHDT, CDR2 YYEEEE. CDR3 length: 15 amino acids. The DNA for the CDR3 is TGTGCCAGCAGCCGGACTAGCGGGAGTCTCTATGAGCAGTTCTTC. Its protein is CASSRTSGSLYEQFF. Variable domain in full (rest from reference TRBV5-6 and TRBJ2-1): DAGVTQSPTHLIKTRGQQVTLRCSPKSGHDTVSWYQQALGQGPQFIFQYYEEEERQRGNFPDRFSGHQFPNYSSELNVNALLLGDSALYLCASSRTSGSLYEQFFGPGTRLTVL.

This clone was seen a few times. The chain combines TRBV6-5 with TRBJ1-4, with 9 bases matching TRBD1. With 2 bases clipped from V and 7 bases from J, the junction kept 5 bases outside the gene matches. CDR1 is MNHEY and CDR2 is SVGAGI in the germline V gene. This CDR3 comprises 15 residues. The CDR3 DNA follows: TGTGCCAGCAGTTACGGGGGGACAGGGATTGAAAAACTGTTTTTT. This sequence encodes CASSYGGTGIEKLFF.

V usage is TRBV7-3 and J usage is TRBJ1-1, with D maybe TRBD1 (5 bases). Per the germline V gene, CDR1 is SGHTA and CDR2 is FQGTGA. V dropped 7 bases and J dropped 2 bases, with 11 bases sitting between them. This CDR3 spans 13 amino acids. CDR3 nucleotide sequence: TGTGCCAGCAAAGTACAGGCAAACACTGAAGCTTTCTTT. Its protein is CASKVQANTEAFF.

This clone was seen a few times. Other DNA sequences in this sample translate to the same CDR3. The J gene is TRBJ1-1, the V gene TRBV6-5; D might be TRBD1 (5 bases). This CDR3 spans 14 amino acids. V lost 4 bases, J lost 0 bases, and 9 bases lay in between. Germline V CDR1 and CDR2: MNHEY, SVGAGI. The CDR3 bases are TGTGCCAGCAGTTCAAGAGGGGTGAACACTGAAGCTTTCTTT. Translation gives CASSSRGVNTEAFF.

The V and J genes are TRBV7-9 and TRBJ1-2, with D perhaps TRBD1 (6 bases). V lost 5 bases and J lost 8, with 24 bases in between. Germline V lookup: CDR1 SEHNR, CDR2 FQNEAQ (reference sequence). This CDR3 contains 16 residues. CDR3 in amino acids: CASSPALQGGAGGYTF. The CDR3 DNA follows: TGTGCCAGCAGCCCAGCTTTACAGGGAGGAGCGGGGGGCTACACCTTC.

CDR3 DNA: TGTGCCAGCAGCTTAGCCGGGGGGGCAGATACGCAGTATTTT. Its protein product is CASSLAGGADTQYF. The chain is built from TRBV7-6 and TRBJ2-3; TRBD2 matches at 8 bases. Germline V gene lookup returns CDR1 SGHVS and CDR2 FNYEAQ. The CDR3 runs to 14 residues. V lost 0 bases and J lost 4; bases outside the gene matches: 0.

The genes are TRBV10-3 and TRBJ2-2; either TRBD1 or TRBD2 may fit D (5 bases each). Trimming left V 2 bases short and J 4 bases short, with 8 bases between. The CDR3 is 14 residues long. CDR1 and CDR2 from the germline V gene are ENHRY and SYGVKD. DNA for the CDR3: TGTGCCATCAGTGAGGGGGGTGCCACCGGGGAGCTGTTTTTT. It codes for CAISEGGATGELFF.

There are many counts of this clone. The chain couples TRBV23-1 to TRBJ1-2, with TRBD1 identical over 10 bases. TRBV23-1 is classed as an ORF, of uncertain function. V was pared by 2 bases and J by 7 bases, with 7 bases of the junction left unmatched. CDR3 length: 15 residues. The CDR3 reads CASSQRGQGSGGYTF. CDR3 bases: TGCGCCAGCAGTCAAAGGGGACAGGGGTCGGGTGGCTACACCTTC.

This clone was seen a single time. The chain carries TRBV6-5 and TRBJ1-1; 9 bases are shared with TRBD1. This CDR3 region has 15 residues. After removal of 1 base from V and 4 bases from J, the junction contained 4 bases not matched to a gene. The germline CDR1 and CDR2 sequences are MNHEY and SVGAGI. CDR3 coding DNA: TGTGCCAGCAGTTACTTTGGGACAGGGAGCACTGAAGCTTTCTTT. Translated: CASSYFGTGSTEAFF.

The chain joins TRBV18 to TRBJ2-7; possibly TRBD1 for D (6 bases). With 0 bases removed from V and 3 bases from J, the gap between germline ends came to 30 bases. The CDR3 totals 21 residues. Germline-derived CDR1 and CDR2 are KGHSH and LQKENI. CDR3: CASSPPGFTGSRAETDYEQYF. DNA of the CDR3: TGTGCCAGCTCACCACCGGGCTTTACAGGGAGTAGGGCCGAGACAGACTACGAGCAGTACTTC.

The V call is TRBV18, the J call TRBJ2-3; D possibly corresponds to TRBD2 (6 bases). This CDR3 comprises 14 residues. The germline V and J ends were trimmed by 2 bases and 3 bases, with 9 bases remaining between them. Looked up from germline, CDR1 is KGHSH and CDR2 is LQKENI. The CDR3 spells CASSPIGGTDTQYF. The CDR3 DNA follows: TGTGCCAGCTCACCAATCGGGGGAACAGATACGCAGTATTTT.

This clone was observed a handful of times. The chain uses TRBV5-1 and TRBJ2-7; 10 bases are a match to TRBD1. CDR1 and CDR2 (germline): SGHRS, YFSETQ. J lost 3 bases, V lost 5 bases, and 5 bases had no gene match. This CDR3 is built from 14 residues. CDR3 DNA: TGCGCCAGCAGTCGGGACAGGGGATTCTACGAGCAGTACTTC. This encodes CASSRDRGFYEQYF.

This clone was counted a single time. The CDR3 coding sequence is TGTGCCAGCAGTCCAATGCGGACTAATGAAAAACTGTTTTTT. Its protein product is CASSPMRTNEKLFF. The rearrangement uses TRBV28 and TRBJ1-4; no clear D gene. The CDR3 is 14 residues long. Trimming removed 5 bases at V and 2 bases at J, with 9 bases between. Per germline, CDR1 MDHEN and CDR2 SYDVKM.

The rearrangement links TRBV14 to TRBJ2-3; TRBD2 aligns across 10 bases. Per germline, CDR1 SGHDN and CDR2 FVKESK. The CDR3 extends over 16 amino acids. V was pared by 3 bases and J by 6 bases, with 9 bases of the junction left unmatched. The CDR3 DNA reads TGTGCCAGCAGCCAGGAGCGGGAGGGCCGATGGGATACGCAGTATTTT. Amino acid sequence: CASSQEREGRWDTQYF.

V is TRBV27 and J is TRBJ2-5; 9 nucleotides align to TRBD2. CDR3 size: 14 residues. CDR1 is MNHEY, CDR2 SMNVEV, per germline (reference sequence). V gave up 8 bases and J gave up 4 bases; unmatched junction bases: 8. CDR3 loop: CASAPLAGVETQYF. In DNA form, the CDR3 reads TGTGCCAGCGCACCCTTAGCGGGAGTAGAGACCCAGTACTTC.

The rearrangement joins TRBV19 to TRBJ2-3, with D perhaps TRBD2 (6 bases). The CDR3 is made up of 14 amino acids. V was shortened by 10 bases and J by 2 bases, with 16 bases between the two germline ends. From germline, CDR1 is LNHDA and CDR2 SQIVND (reference sequence). CDR3 sequence reads: CATSRASDTDTQYF. The CDR3 bases are TGTGCCACCTCGAGGGCTAGCGACACAGATACGCAGTATTTT.

V is TRBV18 and J is TRBJ1-2, with 12 bases lining up with TRBD1. Germline lookup yields CDR1 KGHSH and CDR2 LQKENI. Trimming cost V 2 bases and J 4 bases; bases outside gene matches: 5. The CDR3 covers 16 residues. CDR3 in amino acids: CASSPGTGGRTYGYTF. CDR3 nucleotides: TGTGCCAGCTCACCAGGGACAGGGGGCCGGACCTATGGCTACACCTTC.

This clone was detected a few times. The rearrangement joins TRBV11-3 to TRBJ2-1; 12 bases map to TRBD2. Germline assignment: CDR1 SGHNT and CDR2 YENEEA. The CDR3 has 16 amino acids. The V gene end was trimmed by 5 bases and the J gene end by 7 bases; junction bases not matched to a gene: 9. The CDR3 reads CASSRGLAGTGNEQFF. Written as DNA, the CDR3 is TGTGCCAGCAGCCGTGGACTAGCGGGGACAGGAAATGAGCAGTTCTTC.

The CDR3 coding sequence is TGTGCTAGTGGTTCGGGGGGGACAGGCTTTAATCAGCCCCAGCATTTT. It is translated as CASGSGGTGFNQPQHF. This sequence joins TRBV12-5 and TRBJ1-5; TRBD1 matches 8 bases. This CDR3 has 16 amino acids. Germline CDR1 and CDR2: LGHNT and FRNRAP. The junction had 9 bases not matched to a gene; V was cut back by 4 bases and J by 4 bases.

V gene TRBV14 combines with J gene TRBJ2-3; D is possibly TRBD1 or TRBD2 (5 bases each). The V gene's germline CDR1 is SGHDN and CDR2 FVKESK. Trimming left V 0 bases short and J 5 bases short, with 18 bases between. The CDR3 contains 17 residues. The CDR3 DNA reads TGTGCCAGCAGCCAAGATGGTGGGGGTTTTACAGGAGATACGCAGTATTTT. This gives the protein CASSQDGGGFTGDTQYF. The full variable domain, completed using reference TRBV14 and TRBJ2-3, is EAGVTQFPSHSVIEKGQTVTLRCDPISGHDNLYWYRRVMGKEIKFLLHFVKESKQDESGMPNNRFLAERTGGTYSTLKVQPAELEDSGVYFCASSQDGGGFTGDTQYFGPGTRLTVL.

The gene calls are TRBV29-1 and TRBJ2-7; perhaps TRBD2 as D (6 bases). V was shortened by 4 bases and J by 6 bases, with 13 bases between the two germline ends. The CDR3 has 12 residues. Per the germline V gene, CDR1 is SQVTM and CDR2 is ANQGSEA. The CDR3 spells CSVVIGGFEQYF. DNA of the CDR3: TGCAGCGTTGTAATAGGAGGGTTCGAGCAGTACTTC.

This sequence joins TRBV19 and TRBJ2-7; 8 nucleotides line up with TRBD2. The length of the CDR3 is 13 residues. Germline V gives CDR1 LNHDA, CDR2 SQIVND (reference sequence). V dropped 8 bases and J dropped 4; count of bases not matched to a gene: 7. The CDR3 bases are TGTGCCAGTGCTGGTAGCGGGATTTACGAGCAGTACTTC. It is translated as CASAGSGIYEQYF.

The chain links TRBV5-1 to TRBJ1-4; D ambiguous. V was shortened by 4 bases and J by 6 bases, with 13 bases between the two germline ends. Germline V gene sequence: CDR1 SGHRS, CDR2 YFSETQ. The CDR3 sequence is 14 residues long. This CDR3 reads CASSPGSKDEKLFF. The CDR3 bases are TGCGCCAGCAGCCCCGGATCCAAAGATGAAAAACTGTTTTTT.

The chain carries TRBV6-1 and TRBJ1-2, with D possibly being TRBD1 (5 bases). V was trimmed by 2 bases and J by 0 bases, leaving 16 bases between them. CDR1 MNHNS and CDR2 SASEGT come from the germline V gene. The CDR3 is made up of 17 amino acids. CDR3 in amino acids: CASSELLTQTANYGYTF. For the CDR3, the DNA is TGTGCCAGCAGTGAACTCTTAACCCAGACAGCTAACTATGGCTACACCTTC.